Shown below are 25 T cell receptor beta chains from a single sample sequenced in a study of early T cells in non-severe SARS-CoV-2 infection. Each CDR3 protein is one row after TCRdb ran MiXCR on the 5' RACE reads. The sample carries over 20,000 distinct CDR3 sequences, 5% recorded once. Sequencing was carried out using whole blood. The origin of the receptors is an adult who was a healthcare worker with PCR-confirmed SARS-CoV-2 infection or an uninfected control (not recorded which).

This clonotype came up many times. The chain uses TRBV12-3 or TRBV12-4 and TRBJ1-1; D gene ambiguous. This CDR3 has 12 amino acids. Deletions cut 6 bases from V and 7 bases from J, with 12 bases between. DNA for the CDR3: TGTGCCAGCAGCCCTGGTCACCATGAAGCTTTCTTT. It encodes CASSPGHHEAFF.

This clonotype was recorded many times. The rearrangement joins TRBV28 to TRBJ1-1, with a possible D match to TRBD1 (6 bases). The length of the CDR3 is 15 residues. V was pared by 4 bases and J by 10 bases, with 22 bases between. CDR1 and CDR2 from the germline V gene are MDHEN and SYDVKM. The CDR3 is CASSSPSRGARGAFF. The CDR3 bases are TGTGCCAGCAGTTCACCCAGCCGGGGGGCTAGGGGAGCTTTCTTT.

This clonotype has only a few counts. The V gene is TRBV7-8, the J gene TRBJ2-3; D could derive from TRBD1 or TRBD2 (5 bases each). Germline V gene sequence: CDR1 SGHVS, CDR2 FQNEAQ. This CDR3 spans 13 amino acids. Trimming cost V 2 bases and J 5 bases, with 8 bases left between them. The CDR3: CASSLPGRDTQYF. As DNA, the CDR3 is TGTGCCAGCAGCTTACCAGGGAGAGATACGCAGTATTTT. The full variable domain, rest sourced from reference TRBV7-8 and TRBJ2-3, is GAGVSQSPRYKVAKRGQDVALRCDPISGHVSLFWYQQALGQGPEFLTYFQNEAQLDKSGLPSDRFFAERPEGSVSTLKIQRTQQEDSAVYLCASSLPGRDTQYFGPGTRLTVL.

This clonotype was counted ten times or more. The chain has TRBV10-3 and TRBJ2-1; no reliable D call. Trimming shortened V by 0 bases and J by 7 bases, and 4 bases separated the two germline ends. The germline V gene encodes CDR1 ENHRY and CDR2 SYGVKD. This CDR3 comprises 12 residues. Written as DNA, the CDR3 is TGTGCCATCAGTGAGTCAGGTAATGAGCAGTTCTTC. Amino acid sequence: CAISESGNEQFF.

Only a few counts were recorded for this clonotype. The V call is TRBV12-3 or TRBV12-4, the J call TRBJ2-7; 9 nucleotides match TRBD1. This CDR3 contains 14 residues. V was clipped by 5 bases and J by 3 bases; unmatched bases: 5. CDR3 in amino acids: CASSPRDRDYEQYF. CDR3 nucleotides: TGTGCCAGCAGTCCGCGGGACAGGGACTACGAGCAGTACTTC.

This clonotype appeared many times. The chain employs TRBV28 and TRBJ2-3, with D maybe TRBD2 (5 bases). The CDR3 extends over 15 amino acids. CDR1 and CDR2 from the germline V gene are MDHEN and SYDVKM. Trimming removed 4 bases from V and 2 bases from J, with 13 bases in between. The CDR3 DNA follows: TGTGCCAGCAGTTCCGGCGGGCGAGACACAGATACGCAGTATTTT. It translates to CASSSGGRDTDTQYF.

This clonotype has just one count. The chain recombines TRBV10-2 with TRBJ1-6, with 7 bases aligning to TRBD1. The CDR3 contains 14 residues. The germline V gene encodes CDR1 WSHSY and CDR2 SAAADI. V lost 6 bases and J lost 7; bases outside the gene matches: 6. The CDR3 protein is CASREGGGNSPLHF. The CDR3 DNA reads as TGCGCCAGCAGGGAAGGGGGCGGAAATTCACCCCTCCACTTT.

This clonotype was recorded many times. The J gene is TRBJ2-7, the V gene TRBV5-1; 9 bases match TRBD1. This CDR3 has 15 amino acids. CDR1 SGHRS and CDR2 YFSETQ come from the germline V gene. V dropped 4 bases and J dropped 4; count of bases not matched to a gene: 9. CDR3 region: CASSSGTGRMYEQYF. CDR3 DNA: TGCGCCAGCAGCAGCGGGACAGGGAGGATGTACGAGCAGTACTTC.

This clonotype has a handful of counts. The rearrangement joins TRBV23-1 to TRBJ2-1; D not resolved. Being an ORF, TRBV23-1 has a function that is uncertain. Trimming stripped 1 base from V and 4 bases from J, with 11 bases between. This CDR3 has 15 residues. The CDR3 sequence is CASSQYIARYNEQFF. The DNA for the CDR3 is TGCGCCAGCAGTCAATATATTGCCAGGTACAATGAGCAGTTCTTC.

V is TRBV15 and J is TRBJ2-1, with 8 bases that match TRBD1. The CDR3 sequence is 14 residues long. The V segment lost 5 bases and the J segment 3 bases; nucleotides outside the gene matches: 3. CDR1 and CDR2 (germline): LNHNV, YYDKDF (reference sequence). The DNA of the CDR3 is TGTGCCACCAGCTTCGGACAGGGCTACAATGAGCAGTTCTTC. Protein sequence: CATSFGQGYNEQFF.

This clonotype was found many times. The chain joins TRBV11-2 to TRBJ2-3; 13 nucleotides align to TRBD2. CDR3 length equals 15 residues. Germline V gives CDR1 SGHAT, CDR2 FQNNGV. V lost 6 bases and J lost 5; bases outside the gene matches: 5. The CDR3 loop reads CASRLAGGRVDTQYF. The DNA of the CDR3 is TGTGCCAGCAGACTAGCGGGGGGGCGTGTAGATACGCAGTATTTT.

The genes are TRBV2 and TRBJ2-1; D tentatively fits TRBD1 or TRBD2 (5 bases each). The CDR3 sequence is 16 residues long. The ends were cut back, 0 bases at V and 2 bases at J, with 11 bases in the middle. Germline V gene data show CDR1 as SNHLY and CDR2 as FYNNEI. Written as DNA, the CDR3 is TGTGCCAGCAGTGAAGCGGGACGGGGTACCTACAATGAGCAGTTCTTC. It yields the protein CASSEAGRGTYNEQFF.

J is TRBJ2-2 and V is TRBV6-4, with 8 positions matching TRBD1. The CDR3 spans 15 residues. V was clipped by 3 bases and J by 3 bases; unmatched bases: 3. From germline, CDR1 is MRHNA and CDR2 SNTAGT. CDR3 in amino acids: CASSEGQEDTGELFF. The CDR3, as DNA: TGTGCCAGCAGTGAGGGACAGGAGGACACCGGGGAGCTGTTTTTT.

There are many counts of this clonotype. The chain joins TRBV6-2 or TRBV6-3 to TRBJ1-1; 7 bases agree with TRBD1. J was trimmed by 3 bases and V by 5 bases; bases with no gene match: 6. Germline V lookup: CDR1 MNHEY, CDR2 SVGEGT. This CDR3 is 14 amino acids long. CDR3 amino acids: CASSPYRGYTEAFF. Written as DNA, the CDR3 is TGTGCCAGCAGTCCCTACAGGGGATACACTGAAGCTTTCTTT.

This clonotype was seen more than once but under ten times. J is TRBJ1-5 and V is TRBV30, with 9 bases identical to TRBD1. The length of the CDR3 is 15 residues. The V segment lost 3 bases and the J segment 4 bases; nucleotides outside the gene matches: 7. Germline loops: CDR1 GTSNPN, CDR2 SVGIG (reference sequence). The CDR3 DNA is TGTGCCTGGAGACAGGACAGGGGTATTAATCAGCCCCAGCATTTT. Protein product: CAWRQDRGINQPQHF.

This clonotype was seen at least ten times. The chain uses TRBV5-1 and TRBJ2-7, with D unresolved. The CDR3 length is 14 residues. The V gene lost 5 bases and the J gene lost 1 base, with 13 bases spanning the gap. Germline V gene lookup returns CDR1 SGHRS and CDR2 YFSETQ. CDR3 sequence: CASRPRSESYEQYF. In DNA form, the CDR3 reads TGCGCCAGCAGGCCCCGGTCAGAGTCCTACGAGCAGTACTTC.

The rearrangement joins TRBV7-9 to TRBJ2-1; weak D call: TRBD1 (5 bases). CDR1 and CDR2 from the germline V gene are SEHNR and FQNEAQ (reference sequence). Trimming stripped 5 bases from V and 0 bases from J, with 11 bases between. The CDR3 runs to 15 residues. The CDR3 protein is CASSLQVTSYNEQFF. The CDR3 DNA is TGTGCCAGCAGCCTACAGGTGACCTCCTACAATGAGCAGTTCTTC.

The chain links TRBV4-1 to TRBJ2-7; 9 bases are a match to TRBD1. Trimming cost V 1 base and J 2 bases; bases outside gene matches: 9. This CDR3 is built from 17 residues. CDR1 and CDR2 from the germline V gene are MGHRA and YSYEKL. CDR3 loop: CASSQVTGGKKAYEQYF. CDR3 DNA: TGCGCCAGCAGCCAAGTCACAGGGGGCAAGAAAGCCTACGAGCAGTACTTC.

V is TRBV12-3 or TRBV12-4 and J is TRBJ2-7; D is perhaps TRBD1 (5 bases). The CDR3 spans 11 residues. Trimming shortened V by 6 bases and J by 6 bases, and 9 bases separated the two germline ends. The CDR3: CASSFRGEQYF. CDR3 DNA sequence: TGTGCCAGCAGCTTTAGGGGCGAGCAGTACTTC.

This clonotype has at least ten counts. The CDR3 loop reads CASSLPLSGSYNEQFF. CDR3 in DNA: TGTGCCAGCAGCCTCCCCCTTAGCGGTTCCTACAATGAGCAGTTCTTC. The V call is TRBV3-1, the J call TRBJ2-1, with D possibly TRBD2 on 6 matching bases. V was trimmed by 4 bases and J by 1 base, leaving 14 bases between them. This CDR3 spans 16 amino acids. Germline-derived CDR1 and CDR2 are LGHDT and YNNKEL (reference sequence).

This clonotype came up many times. Written as DNA, the CDR3 is TGTGCCAGCAGTTTGGAGGGGGCGGATGAAAAACTGTTTTTT. Amino acid sequence: CASSLEGADEKLFF. The chain is built from TRBV12-3 or TRBV12-4 and TRBJ1-4, with 7 bases fitting TRBD1. J gave up 6 bases and V 3 bases, and 4 bases lay outside the gene matches. The CDR3 extends over 14 amino acids.

This clonotype was counted between two and nine times. The chain combines TRBV3-1 with TRBJ2-5; no clear D. The CDR3 has 14 amino acids. Per germline, CDR1 LGHDT and CDR2 YNNKEL (reference sequence). V was clipped by 6 bases and J by 4 bases, with 15 bases between them. In DNA form, the CDR3 reads TGTGCCAGCAGTCCTAGGGTATATCGAGAGACCCAGTACTTC. As protein: CASSPRVYRETQYF.

This clonotype was recorded many times. The chain uses TRBV10-3 and TRBJ1-4; unclear D gene. CDR3 length: 14 amino acids. The germline V gene encodes CDR1 ENHRY and CDR2 SYGVKD. V shed 5 bases and J shed 4 bases, with 11 bases lying between them. The CDR3 reads CAISPMAGNEKLFF. In DNA form, the CDR3 reads TGTGCCATCAGTCCAATGGCGGGTAATGAAAAACTGTTTTTT.

This clonotype was observed at least ten times. This chain uses TRBV5-1 with TRBJ2-6; no clear D. In germline, CDR1 is SGHRS, CDR2 YFSETQ. The CDR3 sequence is 13 residues long. V lost 4 bases and J 3 bases, leaving 5 bases between the germline ends. CDR3 protein: CASSDYGANVLTF. The CDR3 nucleotides are TGCGCCAGCAGCGATTATGGGGCCAACGTCCTGACTTTC. The complete variable domain, with remaining parts taken from reference TRBV5-1 and TRBJ2-6, reads KAGVTQTPRYLIKTRGQQVTLSCSPISGHRSVSWYQQTPGQGLQFLFEYFSETQRNKGNFPGRFSGRQFSNSRSEMNVSTLELGDSALYLCASSDYGANVLTFGAGSRLTVL.

This clonotype was seen many times. The genes are TRBV10-3 and TRBJ2-7; possible D gene TRBD1, 6 bases. V lost 10 bases and J lost 2, with 12 bases in between. Germline V gene lookup returns CDR1 ENHRY and CDR2 SYGVKD. CDR3 length: 12 residues. The CDR3 region is CATGDGPYEQYF. The DNA for the CDR3 is TGTGCCACAGGGGACGGACCCTACGAGCAGTACTTC.